This T cell receptor beta chain was identified during a study of blood T cell repertoires in COVID-19. In the study overall: The samples span acute and convalescent COVID-19 from the United States, Italy and Spain. T cells, B-cell-depleted T cells, or PBMCs provided the cDNA or gDNA that served as material.

Original analysis: Using reference gene primer amplification, nucleated cell counts were estimated. The protocol was immunoSEQ multiplex PCR, while the TCRdb copy is restricted to in-frame clones and leaves out a portion. That table is the source of V, J and clone size, and D and trimming were worked out from the DNA. The sample lists some 220,000 clones; about 85% were seen once. V gave up 7 bases and J gave up 0 bases; unmatched junction bases: 16. Germline values: CDR1 SEHNR, CDR2 FQNEAQ (reference sequence). The CDR3 length is 19 residues. The sample was peripheral blood. V gene TRBV7-9 combines with J gene TRBJ2-1; 9 nucleotides match TRBD2. This clonotype was sampled from a young woman who had recovered from COVID-19. The CDR3 nucleotides are TGTGCCAGCACCCCGGGGAGGCTAGCGGGACCTAGCTCCTACAATGAGCAGTTCTTC. This sequence encodes CASTPGRLAGPSSYNEQFF.